Below are 20 T cell receptor beta chains sequenced from a single sample in a study of T cell repertoires in cytomegalovirus infection. One entry per CDR3 protein results from TCRdb running MiXCR on the reads. Of fewer than 550,000 distinct CDR3 sequences listed, approximately 30% are singletons. The specimen was PBMCs. The receptors were gathered from a human donor in good health (CMV status not recorded). Some clones in this sample may be carry-over from other donors' samples.

The table lists this clonotype with a few counts. This rearrangement joins TRBV2 to TRBJ1-2, with D perhaps TRBD1 (5 bases). The germline gives CDR1 SNHLY, CDR2 FYNNEI. The CDR3 is 14 residues long. Trimming removed 0 bases at V and 4 bases at J, with 9 bases between. The CDR3 is CASSEALQGYGYTF. CDR3 in DNA: TGTGCCAGCAGTGAAGCGCTTCAGGGCTATGGCTACACCTTC.

The chain couples TRBV12-3 or TRBV12-4 to TRBJ1-5; no definite D call. Trimming removed 2 bases from V and 4 bases from J, with 9 bases in between. This CDR3 has 14 amino acids. CDR3 sequence: CASSLLPRNQPQHF. CDR3 sequence (DNA): TGTGCCAGCAGTTTACTACCCCGGAATCAGCCCCAGCATTTT.

The gene calls are TRBV4-1 and TRBJ2-2; 9 bases are shared with TRBD2. This CDR3 spans 16 amino acids. V was pared by 5 bases and J by 0 bases, with 4 bases of the junction left unmatched. Germline CDR1 reads MGHRA; CDR2 reads YSYEKL. CDR3 sequence reads: CASSYSGGSNTGELFF. The CDR3 DNA sequence: TGCGCCAGCAGCTATAGCGGGGGCTCGAACACCGGGGAGCTGTTTTTT.

The V and J genes are TRBV7-9 and TRBJ2-1, with D perhaps matching TRBD1 (6 bases). The length of the CDR3 is 16 residues. Trimming removed 1 base from V and 3 bases from J, with 13 bases in between. Germline V CDR1 and CDR2: SEHNR, FQNEAQ (reference sequence). The CDR3: CASSLGWSGDYNEQFF. The CDR3 DNA sequence: TGTGCCAGCAGCTTAGGGTGGTCAGGGGACTACAATGAGCAGTTCTTC.

The count of this clonotype is one. An end of the junction differs from the germline gene, which may be a read error. The chain couples TRBV10-3 to TRBJ2-7; 10 bases map to TRBD2. The CDR3 has 16 residues. Germline-derived CDR1 and CDR2 are ENHRY and SYGVKD. CDR3 protein: CAVSESILAGTYEQYF. CDR3 nucleotides: TGTGCCGTCAGTGAGTCCATACTAGCGGGGACCTACGAGCAGTACTTC.

The gene calls are TRBV12-3 or TRBV12-4 and TRBJ1-2; TRBD1 aligns across 8 bases. This CDR3 is built from 14 residues. V lost 6 bases, J lost 0 bases, and 3 bases stayed unmatched. In nucleotides, the CDR3 is TGTGCCAGCAGACGACAGGGGACTAACTATGGCTACACCTTC. Residues: CASRRQGTNYGYTF.

Only a few counts were recorded for this clonotype. V is TRBV11-2 and J is TRBJ2-6; D unclear. The germline V gene encodes CDR1 SGHAT and CDR2 FQNNGV. The CDR3 length is 16 residues. Trimming shortened V by 5 bases and J by 0 bases, and 11 bases separated the two germline ends. The CDR3 DNA reads TGTGCCAGCAGCAGAGACACCCTCTCTGGGGCCAACGTCCTGACTTTC. Translation: CASSRDTLSGANVLTF.

As regards this clonotype: A much more abundant neighbour one base away suggests this may be a read error. The chain couples TRBV7-3 to TRBJ2-6; D tentatively reads TRBD1 or TRBD2 (5 bases each). Trimming left V 0 bases short and J 0 bases short, with 18 bases between. CDR1 is SGHTA, CDR2 FQGTGA, per germline. The CDR3 contains 20 residues. The CDR3 DNA reads TGTGCCAGCAGCTTAACGGCGGGCGCAGGGTTCAGCTCTGGGGCCAACGTCCTGACTTTC. It codes for CASSLTAGAGFSSGANVLTF.

This sequence joins TRBV5-5 and TRBJ2-3; D is possibly TRBD1 (6 bases). Germline V gene lookup returns CDR1 SGHKS and CDR2 YYEKEE (reference sequence). CDR3 length: 15 amino acids. V was cut by 2 bases and J by 3 bases, with 13 bases left in between. The CDR3 DNA sequence: TGTGCCAGCAGCTTCTTAGGGGGAAGGACAGATACGCAGTATTTT. It codes for CASSFLGGRTDTQYF.

The genes are TRBV5-1 and TRBJ2-1, with 12 bases matching TRBD2. The CDR3 is 14 amino acids. The germline V gene has CDR1 SGHRS and CDR2 YFSETQ. Losses at the gene ends were 6 bases for V and 7 bases for J; bases not matched to a gene: 5. The CDR3, as DNA: TGCGCCAGCAACCTAGCGGGGGGGCGAAATGAGCAGTTCTTC. Its translation: CASNLAGGRNEQFF.

Comment on this clonotype: Just one base apart from a much larger clone, this may be a read error. The chain has TRBV6-5 and TRBJ1-4, with 7 bases matching TRBD1. Germline V gene lookup returns CDR1 MNHEY and CDR2 SVGAGI. The CDR3 contains 15 residues. The CDR3 DNA sequence: TGTGCCCGCAGGGTTAAGGGGGCGCTTAATGAAAAACTGTTTTTT. Its protein product is CARRVKGALNEKLFF.

The chain has TRBV7-2 and TRBJ1-3; D is possibly TRBD1 (6 bases). Trimming shortened V by 5 bases and J by 8 bases, and 10 bases separated the two germline ends. Germline V gene lookup returns CDR1 SGHTA and CDR2 FQGNSA. The CDR3 is 12 amino acids. The CDR3 DNA sequence: TGTGCCAGCAGCCGAACAGGGTACACCATATATTTT. Protein: CASSRTGYTIYF.

The chain uses TRBV6-8 and TRBJ2-7; 11 bases map to TRBD1. Germline V CDR1 and CDR2: MNHGY, SAAAGT. The junction had 15 bases not matched to a gene; V was cut back by 4 bases and J by 7 bases. The CDR3 has 17 residues. The CDR3: CASSFGQGASRPYEQYF. The CDR3 DNA is TGTGCCAGCAGTTTCGGACAGGGGGCTTCTCGCCCGTATGAGCAGTACTTC.

This chain connects TRBV12-3 or TRBV12-4 to TRBJ2-1; maybe TRBD2 (5 bases). V was cut by 3 bases and J by 7 bases, with 25 bases left in between. The CDR3 length is 18 residues. CDR3 region: CASSFSGGLFDLLNEQFF. The CDR3 DNA is TGTGCCAGCAGTTTTAGTGGAGGACTCTTCGACCTCCTAAATGAGCAGTTCTTC.

The V and J genes are TRBV5-1 and TRBJ2-5; weak D call: TRBD1 (5 bases). The V end was cut by 0 bases, the J end by 0 bases, with 9 bases between. Germline assignment: CDR1 SGHRS and CDR2 YFSETQ. This CDR3 contains 15 residues. This CDR3 is CASSLAARDQETQYF. The CDR3 nucleotides read TGCGCCAGCAGCTTGGCCGCCAGGGACCAAGAGACCCAGTACTTC.

This chain connects TRBV15 to TRBJ2-7; 7 positions agree with TRBD1. This CDR3 has 14 residues. CDR1 and CDR2 from the germline V gene are LNHNV and YYDKDF (reference sequence). With 0 bases clipped from V and 5 bases from J, the junction kept 4 bases outside the gene matches. CDR3 DNA: TGTGCCACCAGCAGAGAGACAGGGACGGACGAGCAGTACTTC. Protein product: CATSRETGTDEQYF.

This rearrangement joins TRBV19 to TRBJ2-2; 7 nucleotides match TRBD2. This CDR3 contains 16 residues. V dropped 7 bases and J dropped 3; count of bases not matched to a gene: 11. Per germline, CDR1 LNHDA and CDR2 SQIVND (reference sequence). CDR3 sequence (DNA): TGTGCCAGTACCACCGTCGGCGGGGGATACACCGGGGAGCTGTTTTTT. It is translated as CASTTVGGGYTGELFF.

As for this clonotype: This may come from a read error, since a much larger clone is one base off. As the CDR3 is not closed by the conserved phenylalanine or tryptophan, this likely results from a read error. The chain uses TRBV7-6 and TRBJ2-1; 10 positions match TRBD2. Germline trimming cut 3 bases from V and 7 bases from J; bases unmatched to any gene: 9. This CDR3 is 16 amino acids long. CDR1 is SGHVS and CDR2 is FNYEAQ in the germline V gene. CDR3 DNA: TGTGCCAGCAGCTTCCTCAGCGGGGGGGCGAAGAATGAGCAGTTCTTA. Protein product: CASSFLSGGAKNEQFL.

This clonotype came up many times. CDR3 sequence (DNA): TGCGCCAGCAGCCAGGGGACCGCGAACACCGGGGAGCTGTTTTTT. It translates to CASSQGTANTGELFF. V gene TRBV4-1 combines with J gene TRBJ2-2, with D tentatively TRBD1 or TRBD2 (5 bases each). Trimming left V 3 bases short and J 0 bases short, with 8 bases between. Germline CDR1 reads MGHRA; CDR2 reads YSYEKL. The CDR3 loop spans 15 amino acids.

This clonotype occurred many times. V is TRBV6-1 and J is TRBJ1-6; D might be TRBD1 (6 bases). Looked up from germline, CDR1 is MNHNS and CDR2 is SASEGT. The CDR3 has 15 residues. Between the trimmed V and J ends, which lost 4 bases and 7 bases, there was a span of 14 bases. The DNA of the CDR3 is TGTGCCAGCAGTGTTTCGAGACAGGAAAATTCACCCCTCCACTTT. Its translation is CASSVSRQENSPLHF.